This is a list of T cell receptor beta chains from one sample in a study of breast tumors, draining lymph nodes, adjacent tissues. TCRdb passed the multiplex PCR reads through MiXCR, listing each CDR3 protein once. Of about 300,000 distinct CDR3 sequences listed, about 33% are singletons. Sequencing was done on a sample of axillary lymph node tissue. The origin of the receptors is a female donor with breast cancer. Some clones in this sample may be carry-over from other donors' samples. Each CDR3 is given with its conserved first and last residue. Fields, in order: V gene, clone size, CDR3 length, J gene, CDR3 protein. Clone size is shown for a subset of rows, as once, few, many or a class of expanded clone.

V: TRBV5-4; size: many; length: 15; J: TRBJ2-3; CDR3: CASSPGGSGTDTQYF
V: TRBV29-1; size: many; length: 15; J: TRBJ1-2; CDR3: CSVEDPRGAHYGYTF
V: TRBV12-3/TRBV12-4; size: many; length: 15; J: TRBJ2-1; CDR3: CASSRGSFSYNEQFF
V: TRBV11-3; size: NA; length: 14; J: TRBJ1-5; CDR3: CASSLVRLNQPQHF
V: TRBV18; size: NA; length: 14; J: TRBJ2-7; CDR3: CASSRREDNYEQYF
V: TRBV3-1; size: NA; length: 18; J: TRBJ2-5; CDR3: CASSQPGQGARGVETQYF
V: TRBV5-1; size: many; length: 15; J: TRBJ1-4; CDR3: CASSLGGVDNEKLFF
V: TRBV20-1; size: NA; length: 15; J: TRBJ2-7; CDR3: CSARPVGGNSYEQYF
V: TRBV5-6; size: NA; length: 13; J: TRBJ1-1; CDR3: CASSFGQGPLAFF
V: TRBV11-2; size: NA; length: 15; J: TRBJ1-6; CDR3: CASSLVSEGNPPLHF
V: TRBV4-1; size: many; length: 17; J: TRBJ2-5; CDR3: CASSQLPPGLAEETQYF
V: TRBV3-1; size: NA; length: 16; J: TRBJ2-7; CDR3: CASSPTMASGSYEQYF
V: TRBV20-1; size: many; length: 11; J: TRBJ2-7; CDR3: CSPTSSYEQYF
V: TRBV5-5; size: many; length: 15; J: TRBJ2-7; CDR3: CASSLTGTGTYEQYF
V: TRBV9; size: many; length: 9; J: TRBJ2-7; CDR3: CASGYEQYF
V: TRBV12-3/TRBV12-4; size: many; length: 13; J: TRBJ1-6; CDR3: CASQSSYNSPLHF
V: TRBV5-1; size: many; length: 15; J: TRBJ1-2; CDR3: CASSADRGGAGGYTF
V: TRBV11-3; size: many; length: 13; J: TRBJ2-1; CDR3: CASSFQGRNEQFF
V: TRBV24-1; size: many; length: 12; J: TRBJ1-5; CDR3: CATSDSNQPQHF
V: TRBV11-2; size: few; length: 17; J: TRBJ2-1; CDR3: CASSFSSGRRRTSEQFF
V: TRBV18; size: NA; length: 14; J: TRBJ2-5; CDR3: CASSPQGGEETQYF
V: TRBV7-2; size: many; length: 15; J: TRBJ1-4; CDR3: CASSPRTGEGEKLFF
V: TRBV27; size: few; length: 14; J: TRBJ1-2; CDR3: CASSFDRSNYGYTF
V: TRBV7-9; size: many; length: 15; J: TRBJ2-2; CDR3: CASSPTGGYTGELFF
V: TRBV12-3/TRBV12-4; size: few; length: 11; J: TRBJ1-1; CDR3: CASSYETEAFF
V: TRBV7-2; size: NA; length: 15; J: TRBJ2-1; CDR3: CASSQGGLAGNEQFF
V: TRBV6-1; size: NA; length: 16; J: TRBJ2-7; CDR3: CASSLSGQGPTYEQYF
V: TRBV11-2; size: many; length: 15; J: TRBJ2-7; CDR3: CASSYVGAASYEQYF
V: TRBV29-1; size: many; length: 15; J: TRBJ2-7; CDR3: CSARGSGKREGGQYF
V: TRBV25-1; size: few; length: 15; J: TRBJ1-4; CDR3: CASSEDVGFMKKLFF
V: TRBV15; size: few; length: 14; J: TRBJ1-1; CDR3: CATQSPGLNTEAFF
V: TRBV15; size: many; length: 13; J: TRBJ2-5; CDR3: CATSRGDSKTQYF
V: TRBV19; size: many; length: 13; J: TRBJ2-5; CDR3: CASSIVTGETQYF
V: TRBV5-1; size: once; length: 16; J: TRBJ1-6; CDR3: CASSFSGVSGDSPLHF
V: TRBV11-2; size: many; length: 17; J: TRBJ2-5; CDR3: CASSFGLAGLIQETQYF
V: TRBV12-3/TRBV12-4; size: many; length: 15; J: TRBJ2-2; CDR3: CASSYRPDYTGELFF
V: TRBV6-1; size: many; length: 10; J: TRBJ2-5; CDR3: CASRQGTQYF
V: TRBV27; size: NA; length: 13; J: TRBJ1-2; CDR3: CASSLRTDYGYTF
V: TRBV19; size: many; length: 16; J: TRBJ2-1; CDR3: CASSIDKLAGVNEQFF
V: TRBV28; size: NA; length: 15; J: TRBJ2-2; CDR3: CASSLGLAGPGELFF
V: TRBV6-2/TRBV6-3; size: many; length: 12; J: TRBJ2-7; CDR3: CASSFGTSEQYF
V: TRBV4-1; size: many; length: 15; J: TRBJ1-4; CDR3: CASSQDGTSNEKLFF
V: TRBV20-1; size: many; length: 12; J: TRBJ1-5; CDR3: CSASPLNQPQHF
V: TRBV9; size: NA; length: 22; J: TRBJ2-6; CDR3: CASSVGASGIGHRGAGANVLTF
V: TRBV7-7; size: many; length: 14; J: TRBJ2-1; CDR3: CASSFGQGSNEQFF